These T cell receptor beta chains were read from a single sample in a study of cytomegalovirus exposure and HLA in healthy donors. Assay used: immunoSEQ multiplex PCR; TCRdb lists only in-frame clones, some missing. The table records 110,000 or so clones, about 8.6% of them present only once. The sequencing sample was made of PBMCs. Source of these receptors: a middle-aged woman in good health and CMV-seropositive. Each CDR3 is given with its conserved first and last residue. Each record gives: J gene, V gene, D gene, clone size, CDR3 DNA, CDR3 protein. The D gene is left open where the match is weak. Size tells how often a clone was seen (once, few, many) or the class of an expanded clone, and some rows leave it out.

TRBJ2-1 | TRBV7-8 | - | - | TGTGCCAGCAGCACCGACTCCGGGACACTTGACAATGAGCAGTTCTTC | CASSTDSGTLDNEQFF
TRBJ2-5 | TRBV7-7 | TRBD1 | few | TGTGCCAGCAGCTTAGGAGGGACAGCCCAAGAGACCCAGTACTTC | CASSLGGTAQETQYF
TRBJ2-7 | TRBV2 | TRBD2 | few | TGTGCCAGCAGTGCCGGGACTAGTTTTTACTACGAGCAGTACTTC | CASSAGTSFYYEQYF
TRBJ2-1 | TRBV19 | TRBD2 | - | TGTGCCAGTAGTATAAGTTTGGGACTAGCGGCCTATGAGCAGTTCTTC | CASSISLGLAAYEQFF
TRBJ1-2 | TRBV7-9 | TRBD1 | - | TGTGCCAGCAGCTTCGAACAGGGGGCCTCCTATGGCTACACCTTC | CASSFEQGASYGYTF
TRBJ1-4 | TRBV19 | - | - | TGTGCCAGTAGCCGACGGTATAGACAGAATAATGAAAAACTGTTTTTT | CASSRRYRQNNEKLFF
TRBJ2-5 | TRBV7-2 | TRBD1 | - | TGTGCCAGCAGCCCCCGGACAGGCCAAGAGACCCAGTACTTC | CASSPRTGQETQYF
TRBJ1-2 | TRBV18 | TRBD1 | - | TGTGCCAGCTCACCCCAGGACAGGGTGGGCGGCTACACCTTC | CASSPQDRVGGYTF
TRBJ1-1 | TRBV5-1 | - | - | TGCGCCAGCAGCCTTTTGGGGGGTGTAGGGAACACTGAAGCTTTCTTT | CASSLLGGVGNTEAFF
TRBJ1-2 | TRBV5-6 | - | - | TGTGCCAGCAGCCCAGCGGGTGGGGCGGTAGTTGGCTACACCTTC | CASSPAGGAVVGYTF
TRBJ1-1 | TRBV6-4 | - | many | TGTGCCAGCAGTGAAGAGGGGACTACTGAAGCTTTCTTT | CASSEEGTTEAFF
TRBJ2-7 | TRBV6-5 | TRBD1 | - | TGTGCCAGCAGTACGGACAGGGGGTCCGACGAGCAGTACTTC | CASSTDRGSDEQYF
TRBJ1-2 | TRBV6-4 | - | many | TGTGCCAGCAGTGACGGAGAGGGCTCGGGCGGCTACACCTTC | CASSDGEGSGGYTF
TRBJ1-1 | TRBV14 | TRBD1 | - | TGTGCCAGCAGCTATTTGCGGACAGGGACTGAAGCTTTCTTT | CASSYLRTGTEAFF
TRBJ2-7 | TRBV5-6 | - | - | TGTGCCAGCAGCGAGGGACTGTCCTCCTACGAGCAGTACTTC | CASSEGLSSYEQYF
TRBJ1-2 | TRBV15 | TRBD1 | few | TGTGCCACCAGTCAGGGGGCAAACTATGGCTACACCTTC | CATSQGANYGYTF
TRBJ1-2 | TRBV6-5 | - | - | TGTGCCAGCAGTGCCATCGGTTTGTATGGCTACACCTTC | CASSAIGLYGYTF
TRBJ1-2 | TRBV6-5 | - | - | TGTGCCAGCAGAGAGATCCCGAACTATGGCTACACCTTC | CASREIPNYGYTF
TRBJ2-7 | TRBV6-5 | TRBD2 | few | TGTGCCAGCACGGGCCCTGCGGGACTAGAGTACTTC | CASTGPAGLEYF
TRBJ2-7 | TRBV5-1 | TRBD1 | few | TGCGCCAGCAGCTCCCAAGGGACAGGACTATACGAGCAGTACTTC | CASSSQGTGLYEQYF
TRBJ1-1 | TRBV19 | - | few | TGTGCCAGTAGTACAGGGGTAGACACTGAAGCTTTCTTT | CASSTGVDTEAFF
TRBJ2-3 | TRBV19 | - | few | TGTGCCAGTAGTATAGGAGGACTAGATACGCAGTATTTT | CASSIGGLDTQYF
TRBJ2-7 | TRBV27 | TRBD1 | - | TGTGCCAGCAGCCGAATACCAACCGGGACAGGGAACGAGCAGTACTTC | CASSRIPTGTGNEQYF
TRBJ1-5 | TRBV4-2 | - | few | TGTGCCAGCAGCCAAGGTGCCTCGACGGTACAGTTCAATCAGCCCCAGCATTTT | CASSQGASTVQFNQPQHF
TRBJ1-4 | TRBV19 | - | few | TGTGCCAGTTCGACGGGTGGAGATGAAAAACTGTTTTTT | CASSTGGDEKLFF
TRBJ1-1 | TRBV5-1 | - | few | TGCGCCAGCAGCCCGTACCGGGCGGGGACTGAAGCTTTCTTT | CASSPYRAGTEAFF
TRBJ2-7 | TRBV6-5 | - | - | TGTGCCAGCAGAAAAGAGACCTACGAGCAGTACTTC | CASRKETYEQYF
TRBJ2-1 | TRBV28 | - | - | TGTGCCAGCAGTTTAGATCGGACAGCCTACAATGAGCAGTTCTTC | CASSLDRTAYNEQFF
TRBJ2-1 | TRBV30 | TRBD2 | - | TGTGCCTGGAGTGTACTAGCGGGGGGCGGTGAGCAGTTCTTC | CAWSVLAGGGEQFF
TRBJ2-7 | TRBV10-2 | TRBD1 | few | TGCGCCAGCAGGGAGACAGGGTCCTACGAGCAGTACTTC | CASRETGSYEQYF
TRBJ2-7 | TRBV5-1 | - | few | TGCGCCAGCAGCTTGGACAGAGCCTACGAGCAGTACTTC | CASSLDRAYEQYF
TRBJ1-2 | TRBV6-5 | - | few | TGTGCCAGCAGTTACCCCAGGGGAAGGGGTATCTATGGCTACACCTTC | CASSYPRGRGIYGYTF
TRBJ1-1 | TRBV18 | TRBD1 | - | TGTGCCAGCTACCCAGGGGGAATGAACACTGAAGCTTTCTTT | CASYPGGMNTEAFF
TRBJ1-2 | TRBV27 | TRBD1 | - | TGTGCCAGCAGTCCCCGACAGGGTAGAGGCTACACCTTC | CASSPRQGRGYTF
TRBJ2-3 | TRBV10-3 | TRBD2 | - | TGTGCCATCAGCGCCGGGACTAGCGGGGGGGTGCTGAGCACAGATACGCAGTATTTT | CAISAGTSGGVLSTDTQYF
TRBJ2-1 | TRBV6-6 | TRBD1 | - | TGTGCCAGCCTTTCGGGGACAGGGGGCTGGGAGCAGTTCTTC | CASLSGTGGWEQFF
TRBJ2-2 | TRBV30 | - | - | TGTGCCTGCACCTGGGGAGGGCTGTTTTTT | CACTWGGLFF
TRBJ2-3 | TRBV19 | TRBD1 | - | TGTGCCAGTAGTATAGATCAGGGTACAGGGGGATATAGGGTTACGCAGTATTTT | CASSIDQGTGGYRVTQYF
TRBJ2-6 | TRBV9 | - | many | TGTGCCAGCAGCGTAGGGGTTAGCGGCTCTGGGGCCAACGTCCTGACTTTC | CASSVGVSGSGANVLTF
TRBJ1-1 | TRBV6-6 | - | few | TGTGCCAGCAGTTACTCGGGGGGATTCATGAACACTGAAGCTTTCTTT | CASSYSGGFMNTEAFF
TRBJ2-1 | TRBV6-6 | TRBD1 | many | TGTGCCAGCAGCCCTCCGGACAGGGGGCGGAATGAGCAGTTCTTC | CASSPPDRGRNEQFF
TRBJ1-1 | TRBV5-5 | - | few | TGTGCCAGCAAGATCGCAGAAGTGAACACTGAAGCTTTCTTT | CASKIAEVNTEAFF
TRBJ2-5 | TRBV19 | TRBD2 | - | TGTGCCAGTACCTCAGCACGGGGGGGAGGAGAGACCCAGTACTTC | CASTSARGGGETQYF
TRBJ2-1 | TRBV5-1 | - | few | TGCGCCAGCAGCTTGGAACAGGGTTATATCAATGAGCAGTTCTTC | CASSLEQGYINEQFF